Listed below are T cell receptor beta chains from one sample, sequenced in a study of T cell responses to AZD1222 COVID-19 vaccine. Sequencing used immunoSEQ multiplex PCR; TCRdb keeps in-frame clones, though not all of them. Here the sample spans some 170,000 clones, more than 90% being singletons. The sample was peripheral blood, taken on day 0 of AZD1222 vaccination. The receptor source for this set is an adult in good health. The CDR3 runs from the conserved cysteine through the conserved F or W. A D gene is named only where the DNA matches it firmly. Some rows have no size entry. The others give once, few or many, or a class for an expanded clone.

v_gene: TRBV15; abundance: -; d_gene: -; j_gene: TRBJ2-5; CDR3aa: CATSKVVQETQYF; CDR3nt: TGTGCCACCAGCAAGGTAGTACAAGAGACCCAGTACTTC
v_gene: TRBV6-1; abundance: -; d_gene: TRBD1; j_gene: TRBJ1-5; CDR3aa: CASSETGTGIFSNQPQHF; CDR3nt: TGTGCCAGCAGTGAAACCGGGACAGGGATTTTTAGCAATCAGCCCCAGCATTTT
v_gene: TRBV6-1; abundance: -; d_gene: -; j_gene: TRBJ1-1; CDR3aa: CASSERQANTEAFF; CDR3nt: TGTGCCAGCAGTGAAAGGCAGGCGAACACTGAAGCTTTCTTT
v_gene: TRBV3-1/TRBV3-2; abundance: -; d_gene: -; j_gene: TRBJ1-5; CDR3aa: CASSPGFGTGNQPQHF; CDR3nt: TGTGCCAGCAGCCCTGGTTTTGGAACAGGCAATCAGCCCCAGCATTTT
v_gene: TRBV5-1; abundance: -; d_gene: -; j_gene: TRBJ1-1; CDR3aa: CASSLEVSLNTEAFF; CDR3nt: TGCGCCAGCAGCTTGGAAGTTTCCTTAAACACTGAAGCTTTCTTT
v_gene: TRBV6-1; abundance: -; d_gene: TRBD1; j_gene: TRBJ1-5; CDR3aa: CASSEIQGGNQPQHF; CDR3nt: TGTGCCAGCAGTGAGATACAGGGGGGCAATCAGCCCCAGCATTTT
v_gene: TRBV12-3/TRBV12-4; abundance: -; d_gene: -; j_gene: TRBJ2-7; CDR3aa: CASSFPSTEQYF; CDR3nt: TGTGCCAGCAGTTTTCCTAGTACTGAGCAGTACTTC
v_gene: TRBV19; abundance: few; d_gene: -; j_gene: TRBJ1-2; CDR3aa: CASSMTSPYGYTF; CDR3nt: TGTGCCAGTAGTATGACTTCGCCCTATGGCTACACCTTC
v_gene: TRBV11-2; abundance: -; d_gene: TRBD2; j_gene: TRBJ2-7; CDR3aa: CASSLVASGRDSHEQYF; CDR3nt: TGTGCCAGCAGCTTAGTGGCTAGCGGGAGAGATTCCCACGAGCAGTACTTC
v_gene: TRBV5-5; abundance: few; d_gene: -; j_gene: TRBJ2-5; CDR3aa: CASSFPGQETQYF; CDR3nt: TGTGCCAGCAGCTTCCCGGGCCAAGAGACCCAGTACTTC
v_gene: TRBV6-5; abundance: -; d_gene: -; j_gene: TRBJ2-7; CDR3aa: CASAQGPGYEQYF; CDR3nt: TGTGCCAGCGCACAAGGGCCGGGTTACGAGCAGTACTTC
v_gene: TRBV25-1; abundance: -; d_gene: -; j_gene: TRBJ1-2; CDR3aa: CASSGTDSGYTF; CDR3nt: TGTGCCAGCAGTGGTACAGATAGTGGCTACACCTTC
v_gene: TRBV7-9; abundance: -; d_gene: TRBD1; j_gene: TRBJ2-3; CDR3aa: CASRPGTGAGTQYF; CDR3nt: TGTGCCAGCCGTCCCGGGACAGGGGCCGGTACGCAGTATTTT
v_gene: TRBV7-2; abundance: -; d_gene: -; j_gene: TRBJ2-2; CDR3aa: CASVVGPPLTGELFF; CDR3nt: TGTGCCAGCGTCGTAGGGCCGCCTCTCACCGGGGAGCTGTTTTTT
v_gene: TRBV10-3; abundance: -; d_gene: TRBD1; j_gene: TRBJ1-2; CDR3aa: CAISESQGADGYTF; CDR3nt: TGTGCCATCAGTGAGTCCCAGGGGGCAGATGGCTACACCTTC
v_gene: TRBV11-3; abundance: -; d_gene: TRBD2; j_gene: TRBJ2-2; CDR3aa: CASSLAGGLNGELFF; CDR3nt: TGTGCCAGCAGCTTAGCGGGAGGGCTAAACGGGGAGCTGTTTTTT
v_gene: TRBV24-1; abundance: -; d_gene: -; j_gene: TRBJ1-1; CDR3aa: CATSVGKNTEAFF; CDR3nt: TGTGCCACCAGTGTGGGGAAGAACACTGAAGCTTTCTTT
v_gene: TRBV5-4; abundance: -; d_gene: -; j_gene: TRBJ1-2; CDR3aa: CASSFPGDYGYTF; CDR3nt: TGTGCCAGCAGCTTCCCAGGGGATTATGGCTACACCTTC
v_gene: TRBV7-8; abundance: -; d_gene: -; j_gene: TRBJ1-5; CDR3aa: CASSLAGGGRQPQHF; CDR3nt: TGTGCCAGCAGCTTAGCCGGCGGTGGCAGGCAGCCCCAGCATTTT